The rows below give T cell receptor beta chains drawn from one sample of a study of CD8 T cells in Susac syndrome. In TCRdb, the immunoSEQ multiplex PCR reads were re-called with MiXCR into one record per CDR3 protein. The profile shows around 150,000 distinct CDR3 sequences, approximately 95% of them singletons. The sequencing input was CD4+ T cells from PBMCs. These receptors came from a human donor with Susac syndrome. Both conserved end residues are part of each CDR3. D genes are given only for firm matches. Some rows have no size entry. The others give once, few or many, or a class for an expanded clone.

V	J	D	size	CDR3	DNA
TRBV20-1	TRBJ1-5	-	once	CSATYQGTQPQHF	TGCAGTGCTACCTATCAGGGGACTCAGCCCCAGCATTTT
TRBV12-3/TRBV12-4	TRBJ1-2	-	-	CASKTLNIEGGYTF	TGTGCCAGCAAAACCCTCAACATCGAAGGGGGCTACACCTTC
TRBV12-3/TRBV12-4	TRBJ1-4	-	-	CASNIRATNEKLFF	TGTGCCAGCAATATCCGTGCAACTAATGAAAAACTGTTTTTT
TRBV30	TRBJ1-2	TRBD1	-	CAWSSQGGTAGYTF	TGTGCCTGGAGCTCTCAGGGCGGGACAGCTGGCTACACCTTC
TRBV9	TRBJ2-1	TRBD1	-	CASSGPDRGLNEQFF	TGTGCCAGCAGCGGGCCGGACAGGGGGCTTAATGAGCAGTTCTTC
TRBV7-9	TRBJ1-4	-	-	CASSLGGIGHEKLFF	TGTGCCAGCAGCTTAGGGGGGATCGGTCATGAAAAACTGTTTTTT
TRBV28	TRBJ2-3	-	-	CASRLKDTQYF	TGTGCCAGCAGGCTAAAGGATACGCAGTATTTT
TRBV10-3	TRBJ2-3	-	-	CAISALRADTQYF	TGTGCCATCAGTGCCCTTAGGGCGGATACGCAGTATTTT
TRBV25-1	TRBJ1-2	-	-	CASSVSDRNYGYTF	TGTGCCAGCAGTGTTTCCGACAGGAACTATGGCTACACCTTC
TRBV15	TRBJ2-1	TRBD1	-	CATSGWGQGSNEQFF	TGTGCCACCAGCGGATGGGGACAGGGGAGCAATGAGCAGTTCTTC
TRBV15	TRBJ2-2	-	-	CATSRGRQTGELFF	TGTGCCACCAGCAGGGGCAGACAGACCGGGGAGCTGTTTTTT
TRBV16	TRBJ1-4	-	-	CASSQGFLREKLFF	TGTGCCAGCAGCCAAGGATTTCTACGGGAAAAACTGTTTTTT
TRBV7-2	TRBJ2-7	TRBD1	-	CASSSDRAVREQYF	TGTGCCAGCAGCTCGGACAGGGCAGTGCGAGAGCAGTACTTC
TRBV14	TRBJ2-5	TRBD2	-	CASRPSGSYQETQYF	TGTGCCAGCAGACCCAGCGGGAGCTACCAAGAGACCCAGTACTTC
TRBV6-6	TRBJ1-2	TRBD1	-	CASGPIRDSDGYTF	TGTGCCAGCGGCCCGATCCGGGACAGCGATGGCTACACCTTC
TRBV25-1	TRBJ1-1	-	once	CARSQRNTEAFF	TGTGCCAGGAGTCAAAGAAACACTGAAGCTTTCTTT
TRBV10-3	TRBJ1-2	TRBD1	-	CAISETDRGRFGYTF	TGTGCCATCAGTGAGACCGACAGGGGGCGATTCGGCTACACCTTC
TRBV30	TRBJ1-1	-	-	CAWSPPGGFNTEAFF	TGTGCCTGGAGTCCTCCGGGGGGGTTTAACACTGAAGCTTTCTTT
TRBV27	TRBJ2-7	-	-	CASGTSPTYEQYF	TGTGCCAGCGGCACCTCCCCTACCTACGAGCAGTACTTC
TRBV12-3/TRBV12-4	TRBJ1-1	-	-	CASSLREDTEAFF	TGTGCCAGCAGTCTGCGAGAGGACACTGAAGCTTTCTTT
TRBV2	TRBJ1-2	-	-	CASSRGTFDGYTF	TGTGCCAGCAGCCGCGGGACATTCGATGGCTACACCTTC
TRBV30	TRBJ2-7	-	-	CAWSAGAYEQYF	TGTGCCTGGAGTGCCGGGGCCTACGAGCAGTACTTC
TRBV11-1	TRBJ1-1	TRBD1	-	CASSLGGTGTEAFF	TGTGCCAGCAGCTTAGGGGGGACAGGCACTGAAGCTTTCTTT
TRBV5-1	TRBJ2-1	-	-	CASSLDVSSRHNEQFF	TGCGCCAGCAGCTTGGATGTCAGTTCGAGACACAATGAGCAGTTCTTC
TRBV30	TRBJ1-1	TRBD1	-	CAWSPDRGAEAFF	TGTGCCTGGAGCCCGGACAGGGGGGCTGAAGCTTTCTTT
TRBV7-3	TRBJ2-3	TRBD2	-	CASSPRGGSGGLGDTQYF	TGTGCCAGCAGCCCGCGTGGGGGAAGCGGGGGGCTTGGAGATACGCAGTATTTT
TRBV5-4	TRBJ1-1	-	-	CASSRGEGLGNTEAFF	TGTGCCAGCAGCCGGGGGGAAGGGTTAGGGAACACTGAAGCTTTCTTT
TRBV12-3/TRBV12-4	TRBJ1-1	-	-	CASQPGRPITEAFF	TGTGCCAGCCAGCCGGGACGGCCGATCACTGAAGCTTTCTTT
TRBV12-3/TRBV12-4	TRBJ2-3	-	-	CASSLLAVFGADTQYF	TGTGCCAGCAGTTTATTAGCCGTATTTGGCGCAGATACGCAGTATTTT
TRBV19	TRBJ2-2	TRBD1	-	CASSPGTGNTGELFF	TGTGCCAGTAGTCCCGGGACAGGGAACACCGGGGAGCTGTTTTTT
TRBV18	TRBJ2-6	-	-	CASSPVTGANVLTF	TGTGCCAGCTCACCAGTCACTGGGGCCAACGTCCTGACTTTC
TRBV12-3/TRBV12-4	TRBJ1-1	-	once	CASRTMNTEAFF	TGTGCCAGCAGGACTATGAACACTGAAGCTTTCTTT
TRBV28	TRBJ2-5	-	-	CASSGRQDQETQYF	TGTGCCAGCAGTGGCAGACAGGATCAAGAGACCCAGTACTTC
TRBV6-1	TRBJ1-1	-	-	CASSRYGSEPNTEAFF	TGTGCCAGCTCCAGATATGGGAGCGAGCCCAACACTGAAGCTTTCTTT
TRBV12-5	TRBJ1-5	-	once	CASGFTGGQPQHF	TGTGCTAGTGGTTTCACTGGGGGTCAGCCCCAGCATTTT
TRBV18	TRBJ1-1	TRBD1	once	CASSERGGEAFF	TGTGCCAGCTCAGAGAGAGGGGGCGAAGCTTTCTTT
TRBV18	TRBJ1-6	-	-	CASSLHGLSNSPLHF	TGTGCCAGCTCACTACACGGACTTTCAAATTCACCCCTCCACTTT
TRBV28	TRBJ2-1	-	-	CASILRRGGEQFF	TGTGCCAGCATCCTGAGACGTGGAGGGGAGCAGTTCTTC
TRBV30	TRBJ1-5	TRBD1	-	CAWSVGTGPVSNQPQHF	TGTGCCTGGAGTGTTGGGACAGGTCCGGTTAGCAATCAGCCCCAGCATTTT
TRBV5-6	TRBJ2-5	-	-	CASSLARRETQYF	TGTGCCAGCAGCTTGGCCCGCCGGGAGACCCAGTACTTC
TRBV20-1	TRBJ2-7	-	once	CSARDLLDQGRGEQYF	TGCAGTGCTAGAGATCTCTTAGATCAGGGGAGGGGCGAGCAGTACTTC
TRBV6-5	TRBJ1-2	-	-	CASSYFGVYGYTF	TGTGCCAGCAGTTACTTCGGGGTCTATGGCTACACCTTC
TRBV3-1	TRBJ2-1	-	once	CASSQARRANSYNEQFF	TGTGCCAGCAGCCAAGCCCGACGAGCGAACTCCTACAATGAGCAGTTCTTC
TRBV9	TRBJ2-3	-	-	CASSVAPGADTQYF	TGTGCCAGCAGCGTGGCCCCGGGGGCAGATACGCAGTATTTT
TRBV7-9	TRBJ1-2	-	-	CASSRDGTYTF	TGTGCCAGCAGCCGGGACGGTACCTACACCTTC
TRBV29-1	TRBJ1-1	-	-	CSVATQNTEAFF	TGCAGCGTAGCGACACAGAACACTGAAGCTTTCTTT
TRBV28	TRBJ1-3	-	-	CASTKDHFSGNTIYF	TGTGCCAGCACAAAGGACCACTTCTCTGGAAACACCATATATTTT
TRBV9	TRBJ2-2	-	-	CASSVGEGFTGELFF	TGTGCCAGCAGCGTAGGTGAGGGTTTCACCGGGGAGCTGTTTTTT
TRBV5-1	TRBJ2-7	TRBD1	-	CASSRTGESYEQYF	TGCGCCAGCAGCCGGACAGGCGAGTCTTACGAGCAGTACTTC
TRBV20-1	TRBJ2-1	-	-	CSAMKNEQFF	TGCAGTGCTATGAAGAATGAGCAGTTCTTC
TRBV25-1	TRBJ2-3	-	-	CATRRGSTDTQYF	TGTGCCACCAGACGGGGCAGCACAGATACGCAGTATTTT
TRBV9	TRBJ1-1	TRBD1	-	CASSPTGALNTEAFF	TGTGCCAGCAGCCCTACAGGGGCCCTGAACACTGAAGCTTTCTTT
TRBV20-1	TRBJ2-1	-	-	CSASTGPSGQFF	TGCAGTGCTTCGACAGGACCAAGTGGCCAGTTCTTC